The rows below give T cell receptor beta chains drawn from one sample of a study of blood T cell repertoires in COVID-19. Only in-frame clones appear in the TCRdb table, and some are missing; sequencing was by immunoSEQ multiplex PCR. The sample lists roughly 93,000 clones, around 87% occurring once. Specimen: peripheral blood. The source of these receptors is a human donor in a cohort sampled during active COVID-19. CDR3s include the opening cysteine and the closing phenylalanine or tryptophan. D genes are given only for firm matches. Not every row has a clone size; where given, it reads once, few, many or a size class.

>.|.|16|TRBJ2-3|TRBV19
CACAGTPGIQADTQYF
TGTGCCTGCGCGGGAACCCCCGGGATTCAAGCGGATACGCAGTATTTT
>.|.|15|TRBJ2-5|TRBV14
CASSGSDYLRETQYF
TGTGCCAGCAGCGGATCGGACTACCTCCGCGAGACCCAGTACTTC
>.|.|13|TRBJ1-2|TRBV5-1
CASSLAGDYGYTF
TGCGCCAGCAGCTTGGCAGGGGACTATGGCTACACCTTC
>.|.|13|TRBJ1-1|TRBV28
CASSVQEGTEAFF
TGTGCCAGCAGTGTACAGGAAGGGACTGAAGCTTTCTTT
>.|TRBD1|14|TRBJ2-5|TRBV28
CASSPLTGVETQYF
TGTGCCAGCAGTCCGTTGACAGGGGTAGAGACCCAGTACTTC
>.|TRBD1|13|TRBJ1-6|TRBV19
CASSGTGNSPLHF
TGTGCCAGTAGCGGGACAGGGAATTCACCCCTCCACTTT
>.|.|16|TRBJ2-3|TRBV7-9
CASSVVRVERTDTQYF
TGTGCCAGCAGCGTCGTGAGGGTTGAGAGAACAGATACGCAGTATTTT
>once|TRBD1|16|TRBJ1-1|TRBV7-2
CASSSGQGGPGTEAFF
TGTGCCAGCAGCTCCGGACAGGGAGGTCCGGGGACTGAAGCTTTCTTT
>.|TRBD1|17|TRBJ1-5|TRBV19
CASSIKVGTGGNQPQHF
TGTGCCAGTAGCATCAAAGTAGGGACAGGGGGAAATCAGCCCCAGCATTTT
>.|TRBD2|15|TRBJ2-7|TRBV25-1
CASRGIAGSSYEQYF
TGTGCCAGCAGGGGAATAGCGGGTTCCTCCTACGAGCAGTACTTC
>.|TRBD1|15|TRBJ2-5|TRBV6-6
CASSFRQGDGETQYF
TGTGCCAGCAGCTTCAGACAGGGCGATGGTGAGACCCAGTACTTC
>few|.|12|TRBJ2-7|TRBV29-1
CSVEGTSYEQYF
TGCAGCGTTGAGGGTACTAGCTACGAGCAGTACTTC
>.|TRBD2|18|TRBJ2-1|TRBV7-9
CASSFPGNSGSPYNEQFF
TGTGCCAGCAGCTTCCCCGGTAACAGCGGGAGCCCCTACAATGAGCAGTTCTTC
>few|TRBD1|16|TRBJ1-1|TRBV15
CATSRSLGQMNTEAFF
TGTGCCACCAGCAGATCCCTGGGACAGATGAACACTGAAGCTTTCTTT
>.|TRBD2|14|TRBJ2-1|TRBV11-2
CASSRTSGSNEQFF
TGTGCCAGCAGCAGGACTAGCGGGAGCAATGAGCAGTTCTTC
>.|TRBD1|15|TRBJ1-1|TRBV18
CASLTTYGQGTEAFF
TGTGCCAGCCTTACCACCTACGGACAGGGCACTGAAGCTTTCTTT
>.|.|14|TRBJ2-7|TRBV5-6
CASSPLTRAYEQYF
TGTGCCAGCAGCCCGCTGACTAGAGCCTACGAGCAGTACTTC
>once|.|14|TRBJ1-2|TRBV7-2
CASSLGQGFYGYTF
TGTGCCAGCAGCTTAGGGCAGGGCTTCTATGGCTACACCTTC
>.|.|14|TRBJ2-3|TRBV5-6
CASSLWRGTDTQYF
TGTGCCAGCAGCTTGTGGAGGGGCACAGATACGCAGTATTTT
>.|TRBD1|14|TRBJ2-7|TRBV18
CASRPQGIRDEQYF
TGTGCCAGCCGGCCACAGGGGATAAGGGACGAGCAGTACTTC
>.|TRBD2|14|TRBJ2-7|TRBV27
CASSLLAGEGEQYF
TGTGCCAGCAGTTTATTAGCGGGAGAGGGCGAGCAGTACTTC
>.|TRBD2|12|TRBJ2-3|TRBV28
CASTSDTDTQYF
TGTGCCAGTACTAGCGATACAGATACGCAGTATTTT
>.|.|13|TRBJ1-1|TRBV5-6
CASSFQGNTEAFF
TGTGCCAGCAGCTTCCAGGGAAACACTGAAGCTTTCTTT
>.|.|12|TRBJ1-1|TRBV12-1
CASSSMETEAFF
TGTGCCAGCAGCTCGATGGAGACTGAAGCTTTCTTT
>.|.|13|TRBJ1-1|TRBV28
CASSLEGGTEAFF
TGTGCCAGCAGTTTAGAGGGAGGGACTGAAGCTTTCTTT
>.|.|14|TRBJ1-1|TRBV5-1
CASSRTAGNTEAFF
TGCGCCAGCAGCCGGACTGCAGGGAACACTGAAGCTTTCTTT
>.|.|14|TRBJ1-2|TRBV5-1
CASSLDSGNYGYTF
TGCGCCAGCAGTCTCGACAGTGGCAACTATGGCTACACCTTC
>.|TRBD1|14|TRBJ2-3|TRBV11-3
CASSTDRSTDTQYF
TGTGCCAGCAGCACGGACAGGAGCACAGATACGCAGTATTTT
>once|TRBD2|16|TRBJ2-3|TRBV7-3
CASSLGLGGPTDTQYF
TGTGCCAGCAGCTTGGGACTAGGGGGTCCCACAGATACGCAGTATTTT
>.|TRBD1|16|TRBJ2-7|TRBV15
CATSRDRADRGPPRSF
TGTGCCACCAGCAGAGATAGGGCGGACAGGGGACCCCCTAGATCCTTC
>.|TRBD2|17|TRBJ2-5|TRBV5-4
CASTFPGLAGGQETQYF
TGTGCCAGCACCTTTCCGGGACTAGCGGGAGGGCAAGAGACCCAGTACTTC
>.|.|17|TRBJ2-7|TRBV4-1
CASSQASLGGSGYEQYF
TGCGCCAGCAGCCAAGCCTCCCTCGGGGGTAGCGGCTACGAGCAGTACTTC
>.|TRBD1|13|TRBJ1-1|TRBV14
CASSPPPGQGAFF
TGTGCCAGCAGCCCTCCCCCGGGACAGGGGGCTTTCTTT
>few|.|13|TRBJ1-3|TRBV3-1/TRBV3-2
CASSQARQDTIYF
TGTGCCAGCAGCCAAGCCCGGCAGGACACCATATATTTT
>.|.|14|TRBJ1-2|TRBV28
CASSLGHSNYGYTF
TGTGCCAGCAGTTTGGGACACTCTAACTATGGCTACACCTTC
>.|TRBD1|15|TRBJ2-2|TRBV6-5
CASSFRQGATGELFF
TGTGCCAGCAGTTTTAGACAGGGGGCTACCGGGGAGCTGTTTTTT
>.|TRBD2|15|TRBJ2-5|TRBV27
CATQGLAGGEETQYF
TGTGCCACACAGGGACTAGCGGGAGGGGAGGAGACCCAGTACTTC
>.|TRBD2|16|TRBJ2-2|TRBV5-5
CASSPPGREGVGELFF
TGTGCCAGCAGCCCCCCAGGGCGGGAGGGCGTCGGGGAGCTGTTTTTT
>few|.|15|TRBJ2-5|TRBV6-6
CASSSGQPTKETQYF
TGTGCCAGCAGTTCCGGACAGCCTACCAAAGAGACCCAGTACTTC
>.|TRBD2|15|TRBJ2-6|TRBV7-3
CASSLGGAGANVLTF
TGTGCCAGCAGCTTGGGAGGGGCAGGGGCCAACGTCCTGACTTTC
>.|TRBD2|14|TRBJ2-3|TRBV6-6
CASGTSGRTDTQYF
TGTGCCAGCGGGACTAGCGGGCGCACAGATACGCAGTATTTT
>.|.|17|TRBJ2-5|TRBV12-2
CASREGLAGGKWETQYF
TGTGCAAGTCGCGAAGGACTAGCGGGAGGTAAGTGGGAGACCCAGTACTTC
>few|.|15|TRBJ1-6|TRBV5-1
CASSSSDRGNSPLHF
TGCGCCAGCAGCTCCTCGGACAGAGGCAATTCACCCCTCCACTTT
>.|.|13|TRBJ1-2|TRBV9
CASSVGGAYGYTF
TGTGCCAGCAGCGTAGGCGGGGCCTATGGCTACACCTTC
>.|TRBD1|14|TRBJ2-1|TRBV19
CASSRQGSYNEQFF
TGTGCCAGTAGTAGACAGGGTTCCTACAATGAGCAGTTCTTC
>.|.|13|TRBJ1-2|TRBV15
CATSRRPNYGYTF
TGTGCCACCAGCAGGAGGCCCAACTATGGCTACACCTTC
>few|TRBD2|16|TRBJ2-4|TRBV15
CATSRDELAGMYIQYF
TGTGCCACCAGCAGAGATGAGCTAGCGGGAATGTACATTCAGTACTTC
>.|.|13|TRBJ1-1|TRBV6-1
CASSDGSNTEAFF
TGTGCCAGCAGTGACGGGTCGAACACTGAAGCTTTCTTT
>.|.|17|TRBJ1-1|TRBV19
CATSIRGGGATNTEAFF
TGTGCCACCAGTATAAGGGGGGGCGGGGCGACGAACACTGAAGCTTTCTTT
>.|.|14|TRBJ1-4|TRBV5-5
CASSLGGPGEKLFF
TGTGCCAGCAGCTTGGGAGGGCCGGGGGAAAAACTGTTTTTT
>.|.|12|TRBJ1-1|TRBV20-1
CSASQGMTEAFF
TGCAGTGCTAGTCAGGGGATGACTGAAGCTTTCTTT
>.|.|13|TRBJ1-2|TRBV28
CASSVPGNYGYTF
TGTGCCAGCAGTGTCCCAGGGAACTATGGCTACACCTTC
>.|.|13|TRBJ1-4|TRBV7-9
CASSLGWAEKLFF
TGTGCCAGCAGCTTAGGGTGGGCGGAAAAACTGTTTTTT
>.|.|15|TRBJ1-4|TRBV18
CASSPGSGVGEKLFF
TGTGCCAGCTCACCAGGATCAGGGGTGGGAGAAAAACTGTTTTTT
>.|.|19|TRBJ2-4|TRBV21-1
CASSKGVAGGDLAKNIQYF
TGTGCCAGCAGCAAAGGGGTGGCGGGAGGCGATCTAGCCAAAAACATTCAGTACTTC
>.|.|15|TRBJ2-5|TRBV6-5
CASSYGQGYQETQYF
TGTGCCAGCAGTTACGGTCAGGGGTACCAAGAGACCCAGTACTTC
>.|TRBD2|13|TRBJ2-5|TRBV12-3/TRBV12-4
CASSSRGGETQYF
TGTGCCAGCAGTAGTCGGGGGGGAGAGACCCAGTACTTC
>.|TRBD1|15|TRBJ1-3|TRBV28
CASSQGQISGNTIYF
TGTGCCAGCAGCCAGGGACAGATCTCTGGAAACACCATATATTTT
>.|TRBD1|14|TRBJ1-1|TRBV18
CASSPGQGRTEAFF
TGTGCCAGCTCACCAGGACAGGGGAGAACTGAAGCTTTCTTT
>.|.|15|TRBJ2-7|TRBV9
CASSLTWRGDYEQYF
TGTGCCAGCAGCCTTACCTGGCGGGGAGACTACGAGCAGTACTTC